The T cell receptor (beta chain) described here comes from a study of T cell repertoires in ileal Crohn's disease. Across the whole study: 35% were active smokers at surgery; median disease duration was about 7.5 years. Biopsies of the neoterminal ileum at postoperative colonoscopy form M6 samples. About half of patients got postoperative therapy: roughly 12 thiopurines, fewer than 20 anti-TNF.

The CDR3 is 13 amino acids. J gave up 1 base and V 7 bases, and 4 bases lay outside the gene matches. Germline-derived CDR1 and CDR2 are SNHLY and FYNNEI. Clones were sequenced by immunoSEQ multiplex PCR, and TCRdb holds only the in-frame ones, with some missing. The sample lists a few thousand clones; about 84% were seen once. The time point here: neoterminal ileum biopsy at postoperative endoscopy, about 6 months after surgery. The source material was ileal tissue. The V call is TRBV2, the J call TRBJ2-7; TRBD1 matches 7 bases. The sequence came from an adult with Crohn's disease. The CDR3 spells CASIRDRSYEQYF. The DNA for the CDR3 is TGTGCCAGCATCAGGGACAGATCCTACGAGCAGTACTTC.